This T cell receptor beta chain was retrieved from a study of shared clonotypes between healthy human individuals. Study background: The study enrolled two women and a few men aged 18 to 49.

Study results and limitations: Since donors were few, the genetic and exposure-history diversity represented was limited.

Naive-designated CD8 cells lacked CD45RO, were positively enriched for CCR7, and omitted terminally differentiated effector memory CD45RA+ cells. V lost 5 bases, J lost 1 base, and 12 bases lay in between. Germline-derived CDR1 and CDR2 are PRHDT and FYEKMQ (reference sequence). The CDR3 runs to 14 residues. A word on this clone: Its matching antigen is unknown.

TCRdb keeps only in-frame clones here, not all; method: immunoSEQ multiplex PCR. The data show around 2,000,000 clones, about 92% seen once. The sample was naive CD8+ T cells from PBMCs. This sequence originates from a man younger than 35 in good health. Some clones in this sample may be carry-over from other donors' samples. The chain links TRBV13 to TRBJ2-7; D gene ambiguous. This CDR3 reads CASSPWKGSYEQYF. As DNA, the CDR3 is TGTGCCAGCAGCCCCTGGAAAGGTTCCTACGAGCAGTACTTC.